This T cell receptor (beta chain) was recovered during a study of blood T cell repertoires in COVID-19. Study summary: Samples taken during acute and convalescent COVID-19 were collected in the United States, Italy and Spain. T cells, B-cell-depleted T cells, or PBMCs provided the cDNA or gDNA that served as material.

Seattle-derived patients entered the study during active infection and were followed longitudinally. Per the original data handling: Amplification with reference gene primers provided the estimates of nucleated cell counts. Assay used: immunoSEQ multiplex PCR; TCRdb lists only in-frame clones, some missing. V, J and clone size were drawn from that table, and D and trimming were deduced from the DNA. The table records a few hundred thousand clones, 88% of them present only once. This receptor was obtained from a woman aged 25 to 45 with COVID-19, enrolled during active disease. Material for sequencing was peripheral blood.

Written as DNA, the CDR3 is TGTGCCAGCAGCATAGACAGGGGGAACACTGAAGCTTTCTTT. It codes for CASSIDRGNTEAFF. The chain recombines TRBV5-4 with TRBJ1-1; 8 nucleotides align to TRBD1. CDR3 length: 14 amino acids. V gave up 4 bases and J gave up 1 base; unmatched junction bases: 3. Germline-derived CDR1 and CDR2 are SGHNT and YYREEE (reference sequence).